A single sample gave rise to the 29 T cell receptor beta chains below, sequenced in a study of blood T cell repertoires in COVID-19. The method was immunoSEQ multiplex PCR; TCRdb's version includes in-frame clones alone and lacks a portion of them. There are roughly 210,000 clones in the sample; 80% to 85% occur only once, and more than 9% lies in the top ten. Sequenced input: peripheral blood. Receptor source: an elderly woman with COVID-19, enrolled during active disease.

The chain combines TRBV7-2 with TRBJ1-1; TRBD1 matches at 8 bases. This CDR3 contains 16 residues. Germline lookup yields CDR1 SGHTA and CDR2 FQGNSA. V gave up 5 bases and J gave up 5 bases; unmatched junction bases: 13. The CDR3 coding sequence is TGTGCCAGCAGCCCGAGGACAGGGCAATCCGGAACTGAAGCTTTCTTT. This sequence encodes CASSPRTGQSGTEAFF.

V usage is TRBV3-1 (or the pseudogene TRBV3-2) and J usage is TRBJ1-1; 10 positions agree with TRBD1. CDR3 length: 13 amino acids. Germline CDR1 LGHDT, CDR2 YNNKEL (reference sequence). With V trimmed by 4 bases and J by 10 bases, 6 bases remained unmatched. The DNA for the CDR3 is TGTGCCAGCAGCCGAGGACAGGGGGTATCAGCTTTCTTT. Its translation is CASSRGQGVSAFF.

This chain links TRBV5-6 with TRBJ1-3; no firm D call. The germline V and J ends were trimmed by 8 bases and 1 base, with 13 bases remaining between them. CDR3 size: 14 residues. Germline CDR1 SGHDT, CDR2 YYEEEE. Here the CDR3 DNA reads TGTGCCAGTCGGGAATATGCTTCTGGAAACACCATATATTTT. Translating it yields CASREYASGNTIYF.

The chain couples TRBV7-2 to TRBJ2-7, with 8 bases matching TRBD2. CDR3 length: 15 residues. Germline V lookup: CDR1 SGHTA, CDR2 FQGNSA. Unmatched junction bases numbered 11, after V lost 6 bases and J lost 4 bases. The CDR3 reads CASSPQAGGGYEQYF. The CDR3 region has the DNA TGTGCCAGCAGTCCTCAGGCGGGGGGCGGGTACGAGCAGTACTTC.

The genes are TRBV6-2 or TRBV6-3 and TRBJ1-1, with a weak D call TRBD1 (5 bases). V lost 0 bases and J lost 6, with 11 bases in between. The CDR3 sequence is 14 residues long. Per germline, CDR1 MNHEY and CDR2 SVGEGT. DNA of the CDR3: TGTGCCAGCAGTTACTCGAATCAGGGCCCTGAAGCTTTCTTT. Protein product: CASSYSNQGPEAFF.

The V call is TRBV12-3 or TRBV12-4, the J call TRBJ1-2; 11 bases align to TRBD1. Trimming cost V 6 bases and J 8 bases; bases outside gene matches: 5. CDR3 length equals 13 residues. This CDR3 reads CASSRDRGFGYTF. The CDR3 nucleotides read TGTGCCAGCAGCCGGGACAGGGGGTTCGGCTACACCTTC.

The CDR3 DNA reads TGCGCCAGCAGCTTCATCCCGGGGGTGAGCACTGAAGCTTTCTTT. Translating gives CASSFIPGVSTEAFF. The J gene is TRBJ1-1, the V gene TRBV5-1; TRBD1 might be the D (5 bases). There are 15 residues in the CDR3. Germline V gene data show CDR1 as SGHRS and CDR2 as YFSETQ. Deletions cut 2 bases from V and 4 bases from J, with 15 bases between.

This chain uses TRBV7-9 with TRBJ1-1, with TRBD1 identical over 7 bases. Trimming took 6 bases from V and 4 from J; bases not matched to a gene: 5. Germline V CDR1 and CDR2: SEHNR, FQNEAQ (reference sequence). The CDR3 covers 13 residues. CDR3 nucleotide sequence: TGTGCCAGCAGTGTACAGGGGAGCACTGAAGCTTTCTTT. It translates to CASSVQGSTEAFF.

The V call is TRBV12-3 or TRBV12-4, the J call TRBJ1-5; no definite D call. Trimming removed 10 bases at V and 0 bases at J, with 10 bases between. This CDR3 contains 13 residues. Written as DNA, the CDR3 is TGTGCCACCGCTGCGGCTAGCAATCAGCCCCAGCATTTT. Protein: CATAAASNQPQHF.

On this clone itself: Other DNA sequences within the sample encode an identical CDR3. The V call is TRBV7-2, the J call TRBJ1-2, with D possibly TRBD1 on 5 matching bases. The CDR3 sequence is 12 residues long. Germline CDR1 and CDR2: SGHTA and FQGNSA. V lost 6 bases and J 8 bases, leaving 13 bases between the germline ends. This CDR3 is CASSLEAGGYTF. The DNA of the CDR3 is TGTGCCAGCAGTTTGGAAGCAGGGGGCTACACCTTC.

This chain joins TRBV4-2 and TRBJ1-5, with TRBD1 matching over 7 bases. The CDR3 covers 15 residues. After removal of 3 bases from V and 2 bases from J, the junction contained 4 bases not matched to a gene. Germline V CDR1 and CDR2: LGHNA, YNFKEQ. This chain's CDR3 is CASSQGGQGNQPQHF. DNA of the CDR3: TGTGCCAGCAGCCAGGGCGGACAGGGCAATCAGCCCCAGCATTTT.

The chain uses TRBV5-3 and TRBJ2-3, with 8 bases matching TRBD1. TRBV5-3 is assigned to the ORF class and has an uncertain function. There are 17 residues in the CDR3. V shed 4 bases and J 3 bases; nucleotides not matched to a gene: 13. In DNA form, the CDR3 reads TGTGCCAGAAGCCCAATAAGCCGGGACAGGAGAACAGATACGCAGTATTTT. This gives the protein CARSPISRDRRTDTQYF.

The CDR3 coding sequence is TGTGCCAGCTCACCCGGCGGGTATGTCACTGAAGCTTTCTTT. It encodes CASSPGGYVTEAFF. The chain couples TRBV18 to TRBJ1-1; D gene unclear. This CDR3 contains 14 residues. Per germline, CDR1 KGHSH and CDR2 LQKENI. Trimming took off 3 bases at V and 4 bases at J, with 12 bases between the two ends.

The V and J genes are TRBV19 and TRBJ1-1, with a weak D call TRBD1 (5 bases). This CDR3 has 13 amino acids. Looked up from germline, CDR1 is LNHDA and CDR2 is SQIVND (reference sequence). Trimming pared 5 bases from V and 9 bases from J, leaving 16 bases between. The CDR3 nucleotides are TGTGCCAGTAGTCTGACGTCAGGGTTCCAAGCTTTCTTT. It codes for CASSLTSGFQAFF.

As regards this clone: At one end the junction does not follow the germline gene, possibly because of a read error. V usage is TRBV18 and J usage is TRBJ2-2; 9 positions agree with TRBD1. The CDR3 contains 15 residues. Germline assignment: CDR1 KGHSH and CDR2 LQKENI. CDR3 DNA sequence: TGTGCCGGCTCACCACGACAGGGGGACACCGGGGAGCTGTTTTTT. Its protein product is CAGSPRQGDTGELFF.

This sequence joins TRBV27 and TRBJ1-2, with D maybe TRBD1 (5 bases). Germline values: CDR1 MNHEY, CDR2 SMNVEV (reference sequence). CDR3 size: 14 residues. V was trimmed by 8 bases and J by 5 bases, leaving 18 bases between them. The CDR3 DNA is TGTGCCAGCGGGGGGGGAGCTACCGGATATGGCTACACCTTC. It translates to CASGGGATGYGYTF.

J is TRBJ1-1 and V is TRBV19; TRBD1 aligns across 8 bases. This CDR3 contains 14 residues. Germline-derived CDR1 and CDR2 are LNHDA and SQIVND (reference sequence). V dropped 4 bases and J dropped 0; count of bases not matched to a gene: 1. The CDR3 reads CASSTTGVNTEAFF. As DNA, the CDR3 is TGTGCCAGTAGTACGACAGGGGTGAACACTGAAGCTTTCTTT.

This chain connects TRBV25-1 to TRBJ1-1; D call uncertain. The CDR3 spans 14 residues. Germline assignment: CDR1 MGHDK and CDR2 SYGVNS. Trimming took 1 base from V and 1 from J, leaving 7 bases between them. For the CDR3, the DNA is TGTGCCAGCAGTGAATCGTACAGGAACACTGAAGCTTTCTTT. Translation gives CASSESYRNTEAFF. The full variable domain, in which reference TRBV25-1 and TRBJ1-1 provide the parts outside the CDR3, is EADIYQTPRYLVIGTGKKITLECSQTMGHDKMYWYQQDPGMELHLIHYSYGVNSTEKGDLSSESTVSRIRTEHFPLTLESARPSHTSQYLCASSESYRNTEAFFGQGTRLTVV.

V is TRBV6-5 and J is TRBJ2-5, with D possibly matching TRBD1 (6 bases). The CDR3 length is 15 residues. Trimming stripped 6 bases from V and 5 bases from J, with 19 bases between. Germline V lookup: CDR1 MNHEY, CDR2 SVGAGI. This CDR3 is CASRGERGSFETQYF. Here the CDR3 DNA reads TGTGCCAGCAGAGGGGAAAGGGGGTCGTTCGAGACCCAGTACTTC.

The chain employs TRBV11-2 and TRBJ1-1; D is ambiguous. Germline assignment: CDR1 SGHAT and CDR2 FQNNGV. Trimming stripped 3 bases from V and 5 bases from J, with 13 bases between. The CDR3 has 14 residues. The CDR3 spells CASSFTEGNTEAFF. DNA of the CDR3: TGTGCCAGCAGCTTCACGGAGGGTAATACTGAAGCTTTCTTT.

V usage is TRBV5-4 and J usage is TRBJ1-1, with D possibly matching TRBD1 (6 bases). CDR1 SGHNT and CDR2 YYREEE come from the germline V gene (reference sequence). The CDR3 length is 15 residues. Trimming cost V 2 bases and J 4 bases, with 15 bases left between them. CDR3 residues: CASSFQGQRGTEAFF. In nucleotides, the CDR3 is TGTGCCAGCAGCTTTCAGGGGCAGCGGGGCACTGAAGCTTTCTTT.

The CDR3 reads CASSVDPPDIGNTIYF. Here the CDR3 DNA reads TGTGCCAGCAGCGTAGACCCGCCTGACATTGGAAACACCATATATTTT. The V gene is TRBV9, the J gene TRBJ1-3; D gene unclear. CDR1 and CDR2 (germline): SGDLS, YYNGEE. The V and J ends lost 0 bases and 3 bases respectively, with 13 bases between them. The CDR3 is 16 amino acids. The full variable domain, its missing parts supplied by reference TRBV9 and TRBJ1-3, is DSGVTQTPKHLITATGQRVTLRCSPRSGDLSVYWYQQSLDQGLQFLIQYYNGEERAKGNILERFSAQQFPDLHSELNLSSLELGDSALYFCASSVDPPDIGNTIYFGEGSWLTVV.

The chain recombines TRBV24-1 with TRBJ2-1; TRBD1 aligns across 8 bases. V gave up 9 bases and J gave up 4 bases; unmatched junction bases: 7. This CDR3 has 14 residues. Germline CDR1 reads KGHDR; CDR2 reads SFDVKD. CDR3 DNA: TGTGCCACCGCCGGACAGGGAGGTTACAATGAGCAGTTCTTC. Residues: CATAGQGGYNEQFF.

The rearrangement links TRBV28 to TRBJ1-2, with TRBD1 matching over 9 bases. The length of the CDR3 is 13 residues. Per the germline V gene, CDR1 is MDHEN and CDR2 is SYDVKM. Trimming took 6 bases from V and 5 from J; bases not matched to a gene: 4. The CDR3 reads CASRGTGRYGYTF. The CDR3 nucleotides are TGTGCCAGCAGGGGGACAGGGAGGTATGGCTACACCTTC.

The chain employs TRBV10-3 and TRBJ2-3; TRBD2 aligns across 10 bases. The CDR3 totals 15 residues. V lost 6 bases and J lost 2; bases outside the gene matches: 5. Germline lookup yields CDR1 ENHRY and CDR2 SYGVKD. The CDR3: CAIRSSGGPTDTQYF. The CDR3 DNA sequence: TGTGCCATCAGGTCTAGCGGGGGACCCACAGATACGCAGTATTTT.

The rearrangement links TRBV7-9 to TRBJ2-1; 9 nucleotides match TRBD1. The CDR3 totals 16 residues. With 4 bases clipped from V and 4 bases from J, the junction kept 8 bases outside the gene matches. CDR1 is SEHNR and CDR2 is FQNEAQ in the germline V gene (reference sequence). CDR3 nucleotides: TGTGCCAGCAGCTCGACACCGGGACAGGGTTACAATGAGCAGTTCTTC. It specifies CASSSTPGQGYNEQFF.

CDR3 region: CASSLDGGPNTEAFF. The CDR3 bases are TGTGCCAGCAGCTTAGACGGGGGACCGAACACTGAAGCTTTCTTT. The gene calls are TRBV7-9 and TRBJ1-1; perhaps TRBD1 as D (5 bases). The CDR3 loop spans 15 amino acids. Germline V CDR1 and CDR2: SEHNR, FQNEAQ (reference sequence). The V and J ends lost 1 base and 1 base respectively, with 10 bases between them.

Here the CDR3 reads CASSLQTYNEQFF. CDR3 DNA sequence: TGTGCCAGCAGTTTACAAACCTACAATGAGCAGTTCTTC. The chain has TRBV12-3 or TRBV12-4 and TRBJ2-1; D gene unclear. The CDR3 is 13 amino acids. Trimming shortened V by 2 bases and J by 2 bases, and 4 bases separated the two germline ends.

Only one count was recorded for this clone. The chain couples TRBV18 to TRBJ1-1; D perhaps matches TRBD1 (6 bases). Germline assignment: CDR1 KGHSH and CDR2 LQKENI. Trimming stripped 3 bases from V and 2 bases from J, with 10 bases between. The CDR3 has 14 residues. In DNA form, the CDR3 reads TGTGCCAGCTCACCCGGGACAACTAACACTGAAGCTTTCTTT. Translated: CASSPGTTNTEAFF.